This TCR beta chain was obtained from a study of shared clonotypes between healthy human individuals. General study results and limits: About 5% of naive CD4 clonotypes were shared across a few donors.

Profiling relied on immunoSEQ multiplex PCR, and the TCRdb table lists in-frame clones only, not all of them. The sample has more than 2,000,000 clones, approximately 92% seen once. Comments on this clone: The antigen is undetermined.

Donors were healthy HIV-negative adults without recent acute infections or vaccinations. The receptor was isolated from a man aged 18 to 30 in good health. The specimen was naive CD4+ T cells sorted from blood. Subset indicated: CD45RA+ positively selected.

The CDR3 spells CASSERGGAPRNEQYF. The DNA of the CDR3 is TGTGCCAGCAGTGAGAGGGGAGGAGCGCCGCGGAACGAGCAGTACTTC. The rearrangement uses TRBV2 and TRBJ2-7; D is possibly TRBD2 (6 bases). Trimming pared 3 bases from V and 5 bases from J, leaving 20 bases between. The germline gives CDR1 SNHLY, CDR2 FYNNEI. The CDR3 has 16 amino acids.